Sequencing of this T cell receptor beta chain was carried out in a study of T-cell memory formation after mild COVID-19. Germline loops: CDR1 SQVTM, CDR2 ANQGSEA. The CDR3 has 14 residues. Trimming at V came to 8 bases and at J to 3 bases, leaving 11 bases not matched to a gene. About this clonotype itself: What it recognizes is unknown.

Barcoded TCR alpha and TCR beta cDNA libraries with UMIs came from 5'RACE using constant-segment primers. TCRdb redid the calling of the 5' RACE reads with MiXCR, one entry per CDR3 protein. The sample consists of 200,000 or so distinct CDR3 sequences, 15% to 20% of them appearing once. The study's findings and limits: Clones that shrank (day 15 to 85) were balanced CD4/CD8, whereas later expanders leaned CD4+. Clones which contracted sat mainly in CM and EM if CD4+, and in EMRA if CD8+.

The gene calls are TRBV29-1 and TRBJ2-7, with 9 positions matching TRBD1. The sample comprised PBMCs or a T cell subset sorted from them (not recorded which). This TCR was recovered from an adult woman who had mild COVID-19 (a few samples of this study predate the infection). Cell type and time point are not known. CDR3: CSPCPGTGNYEQYF. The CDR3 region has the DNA TGCAGCCCTTGTCCCGGGACAGGGAACTACGAGCAGTACTTC.